The rows below give T cell receptor beta chains drawn from one sample of a study of T cells in localized non-small cell lung cancer. The assay was immunoSEQ multiplex PCR, and TCRdb's table has in-frame clones only and misses some. The data contain roughly 35,000 clones, around nine tenths of them singletons. The sample was peripheral blood, taken before any cancer treatment. Every receptor here comes from a female donor over 55 with stage I lung adenocarcinoma. The CDR3 runs from the conserved cysteine through the conserved F or W. The D gene is left open where the match is weak. Clone size is not always given. Where it is, it says once, few, many or a class for expanded clones.

j_call,d_call,clone_size,v_call,cdr3_nt,cdr3_aa
TRBJ2-7,.,.,TRBV6-1,TGTGCCAGCAGTGAAGTCGGAAGGAGTGGGATCTCCTACGAGCAGTACTTC,CASSEVGRSGISYEQYF
TRBJ2-5,.,.,TRBV5-1,TGCGCCAGCAGCCCACATAGCGGACACCAAGAGACCCAGTACTTC,CASSPHSGHQETQYF
TRBJ2-3,TRBD2,once,TRBV6-4,TGTGCCAGCAGTGACTCGGTAGCGGGGGGTACAGATACGCAGTATTTT,CASSDSVAGGTDTQYF
TRBJ2-2,.,.,TRBV15,TGTGCCACCAGCAGAGTAGAGGGACAAGCCGGGGAGCTGTTTTTT,CATSRVEGQAGELFF
TRBJ2-7,.,.,TRBV18,TGTGCCAGCTCACCGGCTAGCTCCTACGAGCAGTACTTC,CASSPASSYEQYF
TRBJ1-2,TRBD1,.,TRBV19,TGTGCCAGTGTTCCGACAGGGACTAACTATGGCTACACCTTC,CASVPTGTNYGYTF
TRBJ1-2,.,few,TRBV14,TGTGCCAGCAGCCACCTTGGGAAGCGGGGGAACTATGGCTACACCTTC,CASSHLGKRGNYGYTF
TRBJ1-5,TRBD1,.,TRBV28,TGTGCCAGCAGTGCCGGGACAGGGGTGAATTTT,CASSAGTGVNF
TRBJ2-7,TRBD2,.,TRBV19,TGTGCCAGTAGGGGACTAGCGGGGGGCCTCTACGAGCAGTACTTC,CASRGLAGGLYEQYF
TRBJ2-3,.,.,TRBV5-1,TGCGCCAGCAGCTTGGACGGAGGCTCTCTGGATACGCAGTATTTT,CASSLDGGSLDTQYF
TRBJ2-3,TRBD2,.,TRBV7-6,TGTGCCAGCAGCTTAGAAGCGGGGCTTAGCACAGATACGCAGTATTTT,CASSLEAGLSTDTQYF